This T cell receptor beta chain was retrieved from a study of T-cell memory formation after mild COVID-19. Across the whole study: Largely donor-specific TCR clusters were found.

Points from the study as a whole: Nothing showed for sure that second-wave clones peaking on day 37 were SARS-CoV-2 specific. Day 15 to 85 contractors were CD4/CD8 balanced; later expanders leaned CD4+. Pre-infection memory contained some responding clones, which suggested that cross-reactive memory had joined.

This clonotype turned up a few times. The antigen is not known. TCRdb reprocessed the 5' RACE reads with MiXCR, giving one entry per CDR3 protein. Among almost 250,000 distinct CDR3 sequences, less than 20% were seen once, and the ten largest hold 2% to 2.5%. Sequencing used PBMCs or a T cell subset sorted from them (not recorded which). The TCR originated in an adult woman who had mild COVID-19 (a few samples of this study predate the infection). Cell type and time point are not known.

The CDR3 protein is CASSLGFSLAGNNEQFF. The CDR3, as DNA: TGTGCCAGCAGCTTGGGGTTTTCGCTAGCGGGCAACAATGAGCAGTTCTTC. The chain carries TRBV5-5 and TRBJ2-1; 8 positions agree with TRBD2. Trimming took 0 bases from V and 5 from J; bases not matched to a gene: 10. The CDR3 has 17 amino acids. Per the germline V gene, CDR1 is SGHKS and CDR2 is YYEKEE (reference sequence).